This entry describes one TCR beta chain. V shed 1 base and J shed 1 base, with 11 bases lying between them. The CDR3 loop spans 16 amino acids. Germline lookup yields CDR1 LNHDA and CDR2 SQIVND (reference sequence). Only in-frame clones appear in the TCRdb table, and some are missing; sequencing was by immunoSEQ multiplex PCR. The repertoire holds 150,000 to 200,000 clones, with approximately 90% as singletons. The entry originates in a study of blood T cell repertoires in COVID-19. This chain uses TRBV19 with TRBJ1-5, with D hard to call. Material for sequencing was peripheral blood. This TCR derives from a man between 18 and 29 years old who had recovered from COVID-19. The CDR3 region has the DNA TGTGCCAGTAGTATAGTAAGTCCGGGAAGCAATCAGCCCCAGCATTTT. Protein sequence: CASSIVSPGSNQPQHF.